Described below is a single T cell receptor (beta chain) sequence and its context. Antigen specificity is unknown. The sample originates from a study of T cell clonotyping in hematopoietic cell transplantation. Points from the study as a whole: After transplant, recipient diversity fell while pathologically expanded clonotypes grew through day 180.

The data were produced by immunoSEQ multiplex PCR, yet TCRdb's version contains in-frame clones alone and is incomplete. The data contain about 7,000 clones, 37% of them singletons. Germline V CDR1 and CDR2: GTSNPN, SVGIG (reference sequence). The CDR3 sequence is 12 residues long. V was trimmed by 4 bases and J by 6 bases, leaving 10 bases between them. Sequenced material: peripheral blood mononuclear cells, taken 30 days after allogeneic stem cell transplant. The chain is built from TRBV30 and TRBJ1-5; D remains ambiguous. The receptor's source is a female patient in her 60s who had an allogeneic stem cell transplant, so the T cells may come from the graft donor. Some clones in this sample may be carry-over from other donors' samples. DNA for the CDR3: TGTGCCTGGACCGCCAAGGTTCAGCCCCAGCATTTT. Its protein product is CAWTAKVQPQHF.